The sequence of this TCR beta chain was determined in a study of T cells in Graves' hyperthyroidism and ophthalmopathy (dated by TCRdb to about 2019). At the level of the whole study: Peripheral blood was sampled at the time of initial diagnosis, prior to any treatment. An independent validation cohort of around 19 hyperthyroidism patients and approximately 17 patients who later progressed to ophthalmopathy tested prospective prediction of ophthalmopathy. The study also compared thyroid tissue and blood T-cell repertoires from more than five Graves' hyperthyroidism patients. The paper describes TCR Vbeta CDR3 sequencing of about 140 peripheral blood samples, made up of 40 to 45 ophthalmopathy patients, over 70 hyperthyroidism patients and 17 progressor patients. TCR V-J signatures able to tell the groups apart were searched for in a discovery cohort of more than 90 patients, of whom 40 to 45 had Graves' ophthalmopathy and around 57 had stable Graves' hyperthyroidism. Following sampling, methimazole starting at 30 mg daily was given to hyperthyroidism patients, and high-dose intravenous methylprednisolone was given to ophthalmopathy patients. For training and testing, the approximately 97 patients in the discovery cohort were randomly divided in a 7:3 ratio.

General conclusions and limits of the study: In validation, the model predicted progression to ophthalmopathy with approximately 70% sensitivity and approximately 74% specificity, a median of roughly seven months before onset. Most expanded thyroid clonotypes (frequency above 0.001) were also found in blood, which suggests that blood repertoires may mirror thyroid immune responses. A 13 V-J signature model separated ophthalmopathy from stable hyperthyroidism, with around 91% sensitivity and roughly 82% specificity in cross-validation and 80%/75% in testing. No statistical method was used to set the sample size in advance, and investigators knew the group allocation.

Stable Graves' hyperthyroidism was defined as no progression to ophthalmopathy during 18 months of follow-up. Hyperthyroidism patients were aged 18 to 65 years and newly diagnosed, with disease duration of less than 2 months. Exclusion was applied to patients with uncontrolled infections, other autoimmune diseases, pregnancy or lactation. Clinical symptoms, serum thyroxine and TRAb, thyroid ultrasound, and orbital computed tomography formed the basis for the diagnoses. Ficoll-Paque density gradient centrifugation was used to isolate PBMCs from about 9.4 ml of fresh peripheral blood. Total RNA was extracted using Trizol reagent, and RNA quality was assessed on an Agilent 2100 Bioanalyzer. Including the terminal cysteine and phenylalanine, the CDR3 comprises 15 residues. CDR3 DNA is the only sequence kept; it has 45 bases, read in frame from the first base. Germline trimming amounts to 2 bases on V and 5 bases on J, with 3 as the count of junction bases outside the gene matches.

At least ten counts were recorded for this clonotype. The antigen it binds to is not known. Base-call qualities are not available, and no considerably larger clone is one nucleotide away. The TCR beta CDR3 regions were amplified from RNA transcripts. The first round of RT-PCR for the TCR CDR3 was performed with the HTBI primer set and the Qiagen OneStep RT-PCR kit. A second multiplex PCR round built the libraries, followed by size selection and purification. The libraries were sequenced on an Illumina HiSeq2000 using paired-end 100 bp reads. In the original analysis: Raw data were processed with SOAPnuke, discarding reads with adapters, uncalled bases, mean Phred below 15, or no exact constant-primer or identifier match. High-quality paired reads were merged with COPE v1.2.5, and unique nucleotide sequences were defined as clonotypes. MiTCR v1.1 was used to align the clonotypes against IMGT TRBV, TRBD and TRBJ reference segments. Analysis was restricted to V-J combinations with a frequency above 0.0001, which covered just over 98% of repertoires. The TCS score was defined as F50 (clonal expansion) divided by E x V (chaos), with BLOSUM62-based TCRdist calculated between CDR3 peptides within each V-J. Welch's t-statistics and random forest reduced roughly 500 V-J features to 10 to 15, which were used in a naive Bayes classifier (R e1071). TCRdb redid the processing of the public reads, applying fastp at Q25 and MiXCR, and retained in-frame beta chains. Each record represents a unique CDR3 protein, reported with the most common genes and DNA among its rows. The V and J calls were determined by TCRdb, not by the authors. The sample table shows about 320,000 distinct CDR3 sequences, and 16% are seen once. Approximately 35% of the sample goes to the ten largest clones.

This TCR came from a young man with Graves' hyperthyroidism. Recombination joined TRBV12-3 or TRBV12-4 with TRBJ2-1; TRBD2 aligns with 10 central bases. Source material: blood. The CDR3 amino acid sequence is: CASSLSGRGDNEQFF. The nucleotides are TGTGCCAGCAGTTTAAGCGGGAGGGGGGACAATGAGCAGTTCTTC.